The next 8 T cell receptor beta chains were all read from a single sample in a study of control samples from healthy donors and cancer patients. Here immunoSEQ multiplex PCR was the method, and the copy in TCRdb shows in-frame clones only, minus some. The data show 150,000 to 200,000 clones, nearly 90% seen once. Sequenced: blood. Every receptor here comes from a woman in her forties or fifties in good health.

The V and J genes are TRBV19 and TRBJ1-1; weak D call: TRBD1 (5 bases). In germline, CDR1 is LNHDA, CDR2 SQIVND (reference sequence). Trimming shortened V by 7 bases and J by 10 bases, and 16 bases separated the two germline ends. This CDR3 contains 12 residues. The CDR3 nucleotides are TGTGCCAGTATGAGGACTCGTGGGGGAGCTTTCTTT. This sequence encodes CASMRTRGGAFF. Together with reference TRBV19 and TRBJ1-1, the CDR3 gives the full variable domain: DGGITQSPKYLFRKEGQNVTLSCEQNLNHDAMYWYRQDPGQGLRLIYYSQIVNDFQKGDIAEGYSVSREKKESFPLTVTSAQKNPTAFYLCASMRTRGGAFFGQGTRLTVV.

V usage is TRBV6-5 and J usage is TRBJ1-5; D is unclear. CDR3 length equals 14 residues. V was shortened by 8 bases and J by 3 bases, with 14 bases between the two germline ends. The germline V gene has CDR1 MNHEY and CDR2 SVGAGI. In DNA form, the CDR3 reads TGTGCCAGCTCGGGTCGGGTTTACAATCAGCCCCAGCATTTT. This encodes CASSGRVYNQPQHF.

This chain uses TRBV7-2 with TRBJ2-7; TRBD2 matches 7 bases. There are 18 residues in the CDR3. The V segment lost 0 bases and the J segment 1 base; nucleotides outside the gene matches: 12. CDR1 is SGHTA, CDR2 FQGNSA, per germline. The CDR3 DNA reads TGTGCCAGCAGCTTAGCCTTCCCCGGCGGGAGCCATTCCTACGAGCAGTACTTC. Protein sequence: CASSLAFPGGSHSYEQYF.

V gene TRBV24-1 combines with J gene TRBJ2-3; 7 bases align to TRBD1. The J segment lost 0 bases and the V segment lost 8 bases, leaving 4 bases of the junction unmatched. This CDR3 spans 14 amino acids. CDR1 is KGHDR, CDR2 SFDVKD, per germline. The CDR3 sequence is CATKGATSTDTQYF. The CDR3 DNA sequence: TGTGCCACCAAGGGGGCAACTAGCACAGATACGCAGTATTTT.

This sequence joins TRBV4-1 and TRBJ2-7; 8 nucleotides line up with TRBD1. This CDR3 is built from 16 residues. After removal of 1 base from V and 3 bases from J, the junction contained 8 bases not matched to a gene. The germline V gene has CDR1 MGHRA and CDR2 YSYEKL. The CDR3 coding sequence is TGCGCCAGCAGCCAAGGTAGGACAGGGAGAAACTACGAGCAGTACTTC. It translates to CASSQGRTGRNYEQYF.

The rearrangement links TRBV28 to TRBJ2-1; weak D call: TRBD1 (6 bases). Trimming removed 6 bases at V and 8 bases at J, with 17 bases between. Germline V CDR1 and CDR2: MDHEN, SYDVKM. CDR3 length: 14 residues. The CDR3, as DNA: TGTGCCAGCAGGCCGGGACACTTAGGGGATGAGCAGTTCTTC. This sequence encodes CASRPGHLGDEQFF.

This chain links TRBV7-6 with TRBJ1-4; D might be TRBD1 (5 bases). Germline V gene data show CDR1 as SGHVS and CDR2 as FNYEAQ. CDR3 size: 17 residues. The V and J ends lost 5 bases and 1 base respectively, with 17 bases between them. The CDR3 region has the DNA TGTGCCAGCAGCCCACGACTCCGGGACCGAACTAATGAAAAACTGTTTTTT. It codes for CASSPRLRDRTNEKLFF.

J is TRBJ1-2 and V is TRBV28; D is undetermined. Germline V gene sequence: CDR1 MDHEN, CDR2 SYDVKM. Trimming stripped 4 bases from V and 5 bases from J, with 17 bases between. This CDR3 contains 15 residues. CDR3 in DNA: TGTGCCAGCAGTTCAAAAACCGGGATTTGGTATGGCTACACCTTC. Its protein product is CASSSKTGIWYGYTF.